This is a list of T cell receptor beta chains from one sample in a study of blood T cells in healthy people across ages. TCRdb redid the calling of the 5' RACE reads with MiXCR, one entry per CDR3 protein. The table has about 1.7 million distinct CDR3 sequences, about 30% seen once; the top ten hold roughly 8.2%. Material: blood. The source is a woman in her thirties in good health. Each CDR3 is given with its conserved first and last residue.

>TRBJ2-5|TRBV3-1
CASSQGLAGVIGETQYF
>TRBJ2-7|TRBV7-2
CASSLDRGSNEQYF
>TRBJ1-1|TRBV28
CASSFGTGESEAFF
>TRBJ2-2|TRBV24-1
CATSDALRNGELFF
>TRBJ1-1|TRBV6-1
CASSPRRAEAFF
>TRBJ1-5|TRBV6-5
CASRQTSWGNQPQHF
>TRBJ2-3|TRBV6-6
CASSQQGGIRDTQYF
>TRBJ2-4|TRBV4-3
CASSHSGQGGSKNIQYF
>TRBJ2-3|TRBV6-2/TRBV6-3
CASSPPRGLAGVTDTQYF
>TRBJ2-7|TRBV10-3
CAISGDGSYEQYF
>TRBJ1-4|TRBV6-5
CASSTPRDDKLFF
>TRBJ2-7|TRBV25-1
CASSEYMADLERNQLEQYF
>TRBJ2-7|TRBV29-1
CSVNNPGEVVSNEQYF
>TRBJ2-5|TRBV20-1
CSARRTGGQETQYF
>TRBJ1-2|TRBV5-6
CASSELYVYGYTF
>TRBJ2-1|TRBV9
CASSVRDGGLNEQFF
>TRBJ2-7|TRBV2
CASSHRTSGRAKLRHEQYF
>TRBJ2-3|TRBV20-1
CSAYYSTGASTDTQYF
>TRBJ2-1|TRBV7-3
CASSLTRASGGFYNEQFF
>TRBJ2-1|TRBV9
CASSVGLAGGPLEQFF
>TRBJ2-3|TRBV12-3/TRBV12-4
CATQLAGASTDTQYF
>TRBJ2-5|TRBV7-2
CASSLAGRGETQYF
>TRBJ1-1|TRBV2
CASCPPGTEAFF
>TRBJ2-5|TRBV20-1
CSASHSPSGRRRETQYF
>.|TRBV7-9
CASSRSEKGSEQYF
>TRBJ2-7|TRBV12-3/TRBV12-4
CVSTDGRAYEQYF
>TRBJ2-3|TRBV7-9
CASSPPGLAATDTQYF
>TRBJ2-7|TRBV6-5
CASSSTGTVGYEQYF
>TRBJ2-2|TRBV20-1
CSARGGLAGTGELFF
>TRBJ2-1|TRBV6-2/TRBV6-3
CASSRGQVWFF
>TRBJ2-2|TRBV12-3/TRBV12-4
CASKNRAPTTGELFF
>TRBJ2-5|TRBV2
CASSEFSQGKETQYF
>TRBJ2-1|TRBV10-2
CASSETSGGNEQFF
>TRBJ2-6|TRBV4-1
CASSQVLGASGANVLTF
>TRBJ2-3|TRBV2
CASRPRGPLTDTQYF
>TRBJ1-5|TRBV7-9
CASSSGESNQPQHF
>TRBJ2-5|TRBV5-1
CASSGGDREETQYF
>TRBJ2-1|TRBV5-1
CASRQVRGPKFF
>TRBJ2-7|TRBV25-1
CASSDNRGEQYF